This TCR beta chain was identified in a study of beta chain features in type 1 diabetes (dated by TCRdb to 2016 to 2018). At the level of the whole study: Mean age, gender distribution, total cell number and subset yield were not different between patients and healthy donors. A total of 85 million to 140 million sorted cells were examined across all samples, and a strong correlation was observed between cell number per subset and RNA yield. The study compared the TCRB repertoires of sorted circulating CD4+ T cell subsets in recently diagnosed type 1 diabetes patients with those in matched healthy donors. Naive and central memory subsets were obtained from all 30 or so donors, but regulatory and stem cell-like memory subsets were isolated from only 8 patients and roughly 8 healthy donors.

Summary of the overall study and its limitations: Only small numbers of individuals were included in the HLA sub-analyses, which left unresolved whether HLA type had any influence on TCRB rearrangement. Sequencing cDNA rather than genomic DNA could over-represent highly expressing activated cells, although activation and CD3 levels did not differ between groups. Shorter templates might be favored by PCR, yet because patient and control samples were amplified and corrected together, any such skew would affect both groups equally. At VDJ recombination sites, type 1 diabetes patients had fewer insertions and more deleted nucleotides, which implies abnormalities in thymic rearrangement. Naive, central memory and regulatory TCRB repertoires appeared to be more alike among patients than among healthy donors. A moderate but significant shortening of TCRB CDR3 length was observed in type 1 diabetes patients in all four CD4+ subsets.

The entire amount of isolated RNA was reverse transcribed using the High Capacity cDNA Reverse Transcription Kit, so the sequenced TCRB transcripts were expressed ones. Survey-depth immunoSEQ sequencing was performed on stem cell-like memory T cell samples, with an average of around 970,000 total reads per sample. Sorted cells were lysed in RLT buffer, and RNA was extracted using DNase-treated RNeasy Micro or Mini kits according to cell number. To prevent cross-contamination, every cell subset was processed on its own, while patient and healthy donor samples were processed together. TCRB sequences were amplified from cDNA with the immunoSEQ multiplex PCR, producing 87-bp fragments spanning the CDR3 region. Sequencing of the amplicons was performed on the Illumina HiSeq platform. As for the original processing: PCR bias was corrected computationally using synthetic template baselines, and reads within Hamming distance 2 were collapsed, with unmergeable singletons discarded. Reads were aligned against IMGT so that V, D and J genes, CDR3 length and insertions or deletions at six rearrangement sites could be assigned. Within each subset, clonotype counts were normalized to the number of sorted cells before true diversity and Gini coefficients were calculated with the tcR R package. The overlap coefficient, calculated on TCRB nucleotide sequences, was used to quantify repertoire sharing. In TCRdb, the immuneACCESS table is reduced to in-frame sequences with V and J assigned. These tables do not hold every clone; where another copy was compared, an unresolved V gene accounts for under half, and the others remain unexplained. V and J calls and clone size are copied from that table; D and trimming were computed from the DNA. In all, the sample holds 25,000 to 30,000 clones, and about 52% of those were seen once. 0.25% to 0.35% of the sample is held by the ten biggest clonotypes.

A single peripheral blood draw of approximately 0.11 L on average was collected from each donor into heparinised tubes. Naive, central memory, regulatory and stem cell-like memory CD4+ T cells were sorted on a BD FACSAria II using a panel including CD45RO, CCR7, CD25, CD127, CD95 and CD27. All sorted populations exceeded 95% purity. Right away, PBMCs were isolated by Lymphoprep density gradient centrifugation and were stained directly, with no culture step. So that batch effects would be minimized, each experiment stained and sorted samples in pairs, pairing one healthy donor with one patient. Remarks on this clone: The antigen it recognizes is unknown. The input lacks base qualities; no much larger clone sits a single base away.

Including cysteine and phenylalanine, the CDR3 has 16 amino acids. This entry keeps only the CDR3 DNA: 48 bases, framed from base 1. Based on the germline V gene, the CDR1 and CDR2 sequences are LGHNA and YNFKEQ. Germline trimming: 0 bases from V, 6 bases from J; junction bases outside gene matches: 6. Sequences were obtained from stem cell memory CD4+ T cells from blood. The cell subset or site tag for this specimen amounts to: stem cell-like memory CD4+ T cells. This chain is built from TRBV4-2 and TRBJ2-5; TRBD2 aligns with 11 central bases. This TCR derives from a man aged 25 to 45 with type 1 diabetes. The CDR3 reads CASSQEGSGGAKTQYF. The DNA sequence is TGTGCCAGCAGCCAAGAGGGTAGCGGGGGGGCCAAGACCCAGTACTTC.